A single sample gave rise to the 4 T cell receptor beta chains below, sequenced in a study of blood T cell repertoires in COVID-19. Produced via immunoSEQ multiplex PCR; TCRdb's table is partial and in-frame only. The table includes fewer than 450,000 clones, approximately 84% detected once. The material sequenced was PBMCs or T cells enriched from blood (not recorded which). The receptors were gathered from a woman under 40 who had recovered from COVID-19.

The chain uses TRBV9 and TRBJ2-7; D is unclear. This CDR3 spans 14 amino acids. V was clipped by 4 bases and J by 2 bases, with 13 bases between them. Germline lookup yields CDR1 SGDLS and CDR2 YYNGEE. The CDR3: CASSPRGLTYEQYF. The CDR3 DNA follows: TGTGCCAGCAGCCCCCGAGGCCTCACCTACGAGCAGTACTTC.

The CDR3, as DNA: TGTGCCAGCAGCTTAGGACAGGGGGCGGACTATGGCTACACCTTC. Encoded protein: CASSLGQGADYGYTF. The rearrangement joins TRBV7-8 to TRBJ1-2, with 10 bases aligning to TRBD1. Germline assignment: CDR1 SGHVS and CDR2 FQNEAQ. V shed 1 base, J shed 3 bases, and the junction held 2 bases outside the gene matches. This CDR3 region has 15 residues.

The J gene is TRBJ2-2, the V gene TRBV2; 7 bases fit TRBD2. The V gene end was trimmed by 7 bases and the J gene end by 0 bases; junction bases not matched to a gene: 8. The CDR3 runs to 16 residues. Germline values: CDR1 SNHLY, CDR2 FYNNEI. Written as DNA, the CDR3 is TGTGCCAGCAAAAACGGGGGGACCGCGAACACCGGGGAGCTGTTTTTT. It is translated as CASKNGGTANTGELFF.

V gene TRBV12-3 or TRBV12-4 combines with J gene TRBJ2-7; TRBD2 matches at 7 bases. V was clipped by 6 bases and J by 5 bases; unmatched bases: 4. The CDR3 is 12 amino acids. CDR3 sequence reads: CASSSRGDEQYF. The CDR3, as DNA: TGTGCCAGCAGCTCCCGGGGGGACGAGCAGTACTTC.